A selection of T cell receptor beta chains follows, all from one sample in a study of blood T cell repertoires in COVID-19. Assay used: immunoSEQ multiplex PCR; TCRdb lists only in-frame clones, some missing. The repertoire includes a few hundred thousand clones, approximately 83% of them detected once, and roughly 3.6% sits in the top ten. Sequenced material: PBMCs or T cells enriched from blood (not recorded which). Receptor source: a man over 45 who had recovered from COVID-19. Each CDR3 is given with its conserved first and last residue. The order of the fields is V gene, D gene, clone size, J gene, CDR3 DNA, CDR3 protein. A D gene is named only where the DNA matches it firmly. Only part of the rows carry a size: once, few, many, or a class if the clone is expanded.

v_call: TRBV7-3; d_call: TRBD1; clone_size: NA; j_call: TRBJ2-3; cdr3_nt: TGTGCCAGCAGCCCGGGCGACAGGGTGGCAGGAGATACGCAGTATTTT; cdr3_aa: CASSPGDRVAGDTQYF
v_call: TRBV19; d_call: NA; clone_size: NA; j_call: TRBJ1-4; cdr3_nt: TGTGCCAGTAGTATGAGTGGGGCAGGGGATTTTAATGAAAAACTGTTTTTT; cdr3_aa: CASSMSGAGDFNEKLFF
v_call: TRBV4-3; d_call: NA; clone_size: NA; j_call: TRBJ1-4; cdr3_nt: TGCGCCAGCAGCCAAGATTGGAGTTCGCGAAATGAAAAACTGTTTTTT; cdr3_aa: CASSQDWSSRNEKLFF
v_call: TRBV3-1/TRBV3-2; d_call: NA; clone_size: NA; j_call: TRBJ1-5; cdr3_nt: TGTGCCAGCAGCCAAGCTTCGAGCAATCAGCCCCAGCATTTT; cdr3_aa: CASSQASSNQPQHF
v_call: TRBV5-5; d_call: NA; clone_size: NA; j_call: TRBJ1-6; cdr3_nt: TGTGCCAGCAGCTTGGCACAAAATAATTCACCCCTCCACTTT; cdr3_aa: CASSLAQNNSPLHF
v_call: TRBV20-1; d_call: TRBD1; clone_size: once; j_call: TRBJ2-7; cdr3_nt: TGCAGTGCTTCACAGGGGGGCGAGCAGTACTTC; cdr3_aa: CSASQGGEQYF
v_call: TRBV6-5; d_call: TRBD1; clone_size: NA; j_call: TRBJ2-7; cdr3_nt: TGTGCCAGCAGACCTCGACAGGGTTCCTACTACGAGCAGTACTTC; cdr3_aa: CASRPRQGSYYEQYF
v_call: TRBV7-3; d_call: TRBD1; clone_size: once; j_call: TRBJ2-7; cdr3_nt: TGTGCCAGCAGCTTAAGAGTCGCGACGGGACAGGGGAGCGAGCAGTACTTC; cdr3_aa: CASSLRVATGQGSEQYF
v_call: TRBV27; d_call: TRBD1; clone_size: NA; j_call: TRBJ1-6; cdr3_nt: TGTGCCAGCAGGCGACACAGGGGCGAGGTATCACCCCTCCACTTT; cdr3_aa: CASRRHRGEVSPLHF
v_call: TRBV7-9; d_call: TRBD1; clone_size: NA; j_call: TRBJ2-2; cdr3_nt: TGTGCCAACTCCGGGGCCGTAGACAGGGTCAGCACCGGGGAGCTGTTTTTT; cdr3_aa: CANSGAVDRVSTGELFF
v_call: TRBV9; d_call: NA; clone_size: NA; j_call: TRBJ2-3; cdr3_nt: TGTGCCAGCAGCGTACTATCTGCGGATACGCAGTATTTT; cdr3_aa: CASSVLSADTQYF
v_call: TRBV5-5; d_call: TRBD2; clone_size: NA; j_call: TRBJ2-7; cdr3_nt: TGTGCCAGCAGCCCGAGTCTACAACGACTAGCGGGAATCTCCTACGAGCAGTACTTC; cdr3_aa: CASSPSLQRLAGISYEQYF
v_call: TRBV25-1; d_call: NA; clone_size: NA; j_call: TRBJ2-2; cdr3_nt: TGTGCCAGCAGTGGCAGGGTATCCACCGGGGAGCTGTTTTTT; cdr3_aa: CASSGRVSTGELFF
v_call: TRBV5-8; d_call: NA; clone_size: NA; j_call: TRBJ2-1; cdr3_nt: TGTGCCAGCAGCCGGGGGTGGGGCCCCTACAATGAGCAGTTCTTC; cdr3_aa: CASSRGWGPYNEQFF
v_call: TRBV9; d_call: NA; clone_size: NA; j_call: TRBJ1-2; cdr3_nt: TGTGCCAGCAGCGTAGACTCAAACTATGGCTACACCTTC; cdr3_aa: CASSVDSNYGYTF
v_call: TRBV4-2; d_call: NA; clone_size: once; j_call: TRBJ1-1; cdr3_nt: TGTGCCAGCAGCCAACTCACCGGAGGCACTGAAGCTTTCTTT; cdr3_aa: CASSQLTGGTEAFF
v_call: TRBV4-1; d_call: TRBD2; clone_size: NA; j_call: TRBJ2-7; cdr3_nt: TGCGCCAGCAGCCAACCCGGGACTAGCGGATGGAGGGAGCAGTACTTC; cdr3_aa: CASSQPGTSGWREQYF
v_call: TRBV12-5; d_call: TRBD2; clone_size: NA; j_call: TRBJ2-7; cdr3_nt: TGTGCTAGTGGTCTGCTAGCGGGGGGCTACGAGCAGTACTTC; cdr3_aa: CASGLLAGGYEQYF
v_call: TRBV15; d_call: NA; clone_size: NA; j_call: TRBJ1-5; cdr3_nt: TGTGCCACCAGCGGGGGGGGAAGCAATCAGCCCCAGCATTTT; cdr3_aa: CATSGGGSNQPQHF
v_call: TRBV4-1; d_call: NA; clone_size: NA; j_call: TRBJ2-1; cdr3_nt: TGCGCCAGCAGCCTAAGCGGAGCGGTGTACAATGAGCAGTTCTTC; cdr3_aa: CASSLSGAVYNEQFF
v_call: TRBV6-5; d_call: NA; clone_size: NA; j_call: TRBJ1-1; cdr3_nt: TGTGCCAGCAGTTACTCGGGGACACACACCACTGAAGCTTTCTTT; cdr3_aa: CASSYSGTHTTEAFF
v_call: TRBV7-9; d_call: NA; clone_size: NA; j_call: TRBJ2-7; cdr3_nt: TGTGCCAGCAGCCAAGAGGGGTGGGACTCCCTCCCCTACGAGCAGTACTTC; cdr3_aa: CASSQEGWDSLPYEQYF
v_call: TRBV18; d_call: TRBD2; clone_size: NA; j_call: TRBJ2-2; cdr3_nt: TGTGCCAGCTCACCTATAGGACTAGCGGGAGTCACCGGGGAGCTGTTTTTT; cdr3_aa: CASSPIGLAGVTGELFF
v_call: TRBV3-1/TRBV3-2; d_call: NA; clone_size: NA; j_call: TRBJ2-2; cdr3_nt: TGTGCCAGCAGCCAAGGGCTCGCGAACACCGGGGAGCTGTTTTTT; cdr3_aa: CASSQGLANTGELFF
v_call: TRBV13; d_call: TRBD2; clone_size: once; j_call: TRBJ2-7; cdr3_nt: TGTGCCAGCAGTCAAACGGGACTAGCGGGAGTTATCGCCCACGAGCAGTACTTC; cdr3_aa: CASSQTGLAGVIAHEQYF
v_call: TRBV2; d_call: NA; clone_size: NA; j_call: TRBJ2-7; cdr3_nt: TGTGCCAGCAGTGGAGGTCTAGTAAGTTACGAGCAGTACTTC; cdr3_aa: CASSGGLVSYEQYF
v_call: TRBV5-1; d_call: TRBD1; clone_size: NA; j_call: TRBJ1-2; cdr3_nt: TGCGCCAGCAGCTCAGGGGGGAACTATGGCTACACCTTC; cdr3_aa: CASSSGGNYGYTF
v_call: TRBV19; d_call: TRBD1; clone_size: NA; j_call: TRBJ1-5; cdr3_nt: TGTGCCAGTAGTACCGCGGACAGGGGAGGTCAGCCCCAGCATTTT; cdr3_aa: CASSTADRGGQPQHF
v_call: TRBV7-8; d_call: NA; clone_size: NA; j_call: TRBJ2-3; cdr3_nt: TGTGCCAGCAGCGCTAGAGGGGGGAGGGCCACAGATACGCAGTATTTT; cdr3_aa: CASSARGGRATDTQYF
v_call: TRBV19; d_call: NA; clone_size: NA; j_call: TRBJ2-5; cdr3_nt: TGTGCCAGTAGTATCCAGGGGCAAGAGACCCAGTACTTC; cdr3_aa: CASSIQGQETQYF
v_call: TRBV10-3; d_call: NA; clone_size: NA; j_call: TRBJ2-6; cdr3_nt: TGTGCCATCAGTGAGAGCGGCAGCCCCTCTGGGGCCAACGTCCTGACTTTC; cdr3_aa: CAISESGSPSGANVLTF
v_call: TRBV14; d_call: NA; clone_size: NA; j_call: TRBJ2-2; cdr3_nt: TGTGCCAGCAGCCAACTACAGGGCCTAGCGGTTACCACCGGGGAGCTGTTTTTT; cdr3_aa: CASSQLQGLAVTTGELFF
v_call: TRBV5-6; d_call: TRBD2; clone_size: NA; j_call: TRBJ2-5; cdr3_nt: TGTGCCAGCAGCTGGACCCGGCTAGCGGAGTACCAAGAGACCCAGTACTTC; cdr3_aa: CASSWTRLAEYQETQYF
v_call: TRBV19; d_call: NA; clone_size: NA; j_call: TRBJ1-1; cdr3_nt: TGTGCCAGTAGCGCGGTGCCGGGAACTGAAGCTTTCTTT; cdr3_aa: CASSAVPGTEAFF
v_call: TRBV5-1; d_call: TRBD2; clone_size: NA; j_call: TRBJ2-3; cdr3_nt: TGCGCCAGCAGCTTGTTTGAGGCGGGGGGGCCAGATACGCAGTATTTT; cdr3_aa: CASSLFEAGGPDTQYF
v_call: TRBV20-1; d_call: NA; clone_size: NA; j_call: TRBJ2-3; cdr3_nt: TGCAGTGCTAGTAGCCCAGGGCGCCCTCCTACAGATACGCAGTATTTT; cdr3_aa: CSASSPGRPPTDTQYF
v_call: TRBV5-1; d_call: NA; clone_size: NA; j_call: TRBJ1-6; cdr3_nt: TGCGCCAGCAGCTGGACTGGTCAGAGCGGTAATTCACCCCTCCACTTT; cdr3_aa: CASSWTGQSGNSPLHF
v_call: TRBV5-5; d_call: NA; clone_size: NA; j_call: TRBJ1-4; cdr3_nt: TGTGCCAGCAGCTTGGACGGACTGAACAGGGCGGTTGAAAAACTGTTTTTT; cdr3_aa: CASSLDGLNRAVEKLFF
v_call: TRBV5-1; d_call: TRBD1; clone_size: NA; j_call: TRBJ1-6; cdr3_nt: TGCGCCAGCAGCCTCGACAGGGTTGGTAATTCACCCCTCCACTTT; cdr3_aa: CASSLDRVGNSPLHF
v_call: TRBV5-8; d_call: NA; clone_size: few; j_call: TRBJ1-5; cdr3_nt: TGTGCCAGCAGCTTCGGGGTGGGGCCCCAGCATTTT; cdr3_aa: CASSFGVGPQHF
v_call: TRBV7-9; d_call: NA; clone_size: NA; j_call: TRBJ2-3; cdr3_nt: TGTGCCAGCAGCAATAGAGGTCCGGGGTACCCTAGCACAGATACGCAGTATTTT; cdr3_aa: CASSNRGPGYPSTDTQYF
v_call: TRBV5-1; d_call: TRBD2; clone_size: few; j_call: TRBJ2-5; cdr3_nt: TGCGCCAGCAGCCTAGGGACTAGCGGGGTTCAAGAGACCCAGTACTTC; cdr3_aa: CASSLGTSGVQETQYF
v_call: TRBV5-1; d_call: NA; clone_size: NA; j_call: TRBJ1-5; cdr3_nt: TGCGCCAGCAGCTCCTCGGTCGATCAGCCCCAGCATTTT; cdr3_aa: CASSSSVDQPQHF
v_call: TRBV11-2; d_call: TRBD2; clone_size: NA; j_call: TRBJ2-3; cdr3_nt: TGTGCCAGCAGCTTAGGGGGACTAGCATCTAGCACAGATACGCAGTATTTT; cdr3_aa: CASSLGGLASSTDTQYF
v_call: TRBV19; d_call: TRBD1; clone_size: NA; j_call: TRBJ1-5; cdr3_nt: TGTGCCAGTATCGGACAGGGGTGGGAACAGCCCCAGCATTTT; cdr3_aa: CASIGQGWEQPQHF
v_call: TRBV29-1; d_call: NA; clone_size: NA; j_call: TRBJ1-2; cdr3_nt: TGCAGCGTTGAAGAAAAACCAGGGGTAGGTGATGGCTACACCTTC; cdr3_aa: CSVEEKPGVGDGYTF
v_call: TRBV4-1; d_call: TRBD2; clone_size: NA; j_call: TRBJ2-7; cdr3_nt: TGCGCCAGCAGCCAGGGACTAGCGGGTGGATACGAGCAGTACTTC; cdr3_aa: CASSQGLAGGYEQYF
v_call: TRBV29-1; d_call: NA; clone_size: NA; j_call: TRBJ2-7; cdr3_nt: TGCAGCGTTGCGGGGATTAACTACGAGCAGTACTTC; cdr3_aa: CSVAGINYEQYF
v_call: TRBV15; d_call: NA; clone_size: NA; j_call: TRBJ2-7; cdr3_nt: TGTGCCACCAGCAGAGATAGAGCGGTAAGCTCCTACGAGCAGTACTTC; cdr3_aa: CATSRDRAVSSYEQYF
v_call: TRBV15; d_call: TRBD2; clone_size: NA; j_call: TRBJ2-7; cdr3_nt: TGTGCCACCAGCAGAGCTCGAGCGGGGGGGCGCGAGCAGTACTTC; cdr3_aa: CATSRARAGGREQYF
v_call: TRBV18; d_call: NA; clone_size: NA; j_call: TRBJ2-5; cdr3_nt: TGTGCCAGCTCATTTGGGTTGGAGGAGACCCAGTACTTC; cdr3_aa: CASSFGLEETQYF
v_call: TRBV10-3; d_call: TRBD1; clone_size: many; j_call: TRBJ2-3; cdr3_nt: TGTGCCATCAGTGCCGGGACAGGGGACACAGATACGCAGTATTTT; cdr3_aa: CAISAGTGDTDTQYF
v_call: TRBV2; d_call: NA; clone_size: NA; j_call: TRBJ1-4; cdr3_nt: TGTGCCAGCAGGTCGCTGCGGCGGACAACTAATGAAAAACTGTTTTTT; cdr3_aa: CASRSLRRTTNEKLFF
v_call: TRBV10-1; d_call: NA; clone_size: NA; j_call: TRBJ2-5; cdr3_nt: TGCGCCAGCAGTGACTCAGGGCTCCAAGAGACCCAGTACTTC; cdr3_aa: CASSDSGLQETQYF
v_call: TRBV9; d_call: NA; clone_size: NA; j_call: TRBJ2-2; cdr3_nt: TGTGCCAGCAGCCCAGGGACTGTGAACACCGGGGAGCTGTTTTTT; cdr3_aa: CASSPGTVNTGELFF
v_call: TRBV7-9; d_call: NA; clone_size: NA; j_call: TRBJ1-2; cdr3_nt: TGTGCCAGCAGCTTAGGAGGCAGTAACTATGGCTACACCTTC; cdr3_aa: CASSLGGSNYGYTF
v_call: TRBV4-3; d_call: NA; clone_size: NA; j_call: TRBJ2-3; cdr3_nt: TGCGCCAGCAGCCGAGAACCAGTGGGGCGCACAGATACGCAGTATTTT; cdr3_aa: CASSREPVGRTDTQYF
v_call: TRBV19; d_call: TRBD1; clone_size: NA; j_call: TRBJ1-1; cdr3_nt: TGTGCCAGTAGTGCGACGACAGGGGGCAACACTGAAGCTTTCTTT; cdr3_aa: CASSATTGGNTEAFF
v_call: TRBV15; d_call: NA; clone_size: NA; j_call: TRBJ2-1; cdr3_nt: TGTGCCACCAGCAGAGATAGGCGGTCCTCATACAATGAGCAGTTCTTC; cdr3_aa: CATSRDRRSSYNEQFF